The 27 T cell receptor beta chains in this list originate from one sample, sequenced in a study of T cells in Graves' hyperthyroidism and ophthalmopathy. There were TCR beta CDR3 regions amplified from RNA transcripts. In the first-round RT-PCR of the TCR CDR3, the HTBI primer set was used. One entry per CDR3 protein results from TCRdb running MiXCR on the multiplex PCR reads. The sample gives 500,000 to 650,000 distinct CDR3 sequences, just under 20% of which show up once; roughly 50% is in the top ten. The sample consisted of blood. These receptors originate from a man aged 35 to 55 with Graves' ophthalmopathy.

This clonotype has a handful of counts. This chain connects TRBV19 to TRBJ1-5, with TRBD1 identical over 8 bases. The germline V gene encodes CDR1 LNHDA and CDR2 SQIVND (reference sequence). This CDR3 contains 15 residues. V lost 5 bases and J lost 6; bases outside the gene matches: 9. CDR3 residues: CASSPDAGGGQPQHF. The CDR3 coding sequence is TGTGCCAGTAGTCCCGACGCAGGGGGCGGTCAGCCCCAGCATTTT.

This clonotype was counted many times. V usage is TRBV11-2 and J usage is TRBJ2-3; a possible D gene is TRBD2 (6 bases). Trimming stripped 1 base from V and 5 bases from J, with 13 bases between. CDR3 length equals 15 residues. CDR1 SGHAT and CDR2 FQNNGV come from the germline V gene. This CDR3 reads CASSLVFGEEDTQYF. DNA of the CDR3: TGTGCCAGCAGCTTAGTCTTCGGGGAGGAAGATACGCAGTATTTT.

Ten or more counts support this clonotype. The chain joins TRBV7-2 to TRBJ2-5; D perhaps matches TRBD2 (6 bases). Trimming removed 3 bases at V and 3 bases at J, with 8 bases between. This CDR3 is 13 amino acids long. Germline assignment: CDR1 SGHTA and CDR2 FQGNSA. The CDR3 sequence: CASSFGGEETQYF. CDR3 bases: TGTGCCAGCAGCTTTGGCGGGGAAGAGACCCAGTACTTC.

This clonotype was found many times. The V and J genes are TRBV30 and TRBJ1-1; D gene ambiguous. The germline V gene encodes CDR1 GTSNPN and CDR2 SVGIG (reference sequence). The V end lost 2 bases, the J end lost 3 bases, and 13 bases lay between the germline ends. CDR3 length equals 14 residues. In DNA, the CDR3 is TGTGCCTGGAGTAAGGACCTAAGGGACACTGAAGCTTTCTTT. As protein: CAWSKDLRDTEAFF.

This clonotype has a handful of counts. The chain has TRBV7-2 and TRBJ2-7, with 13 bases fitting TRBD2. Germline-derived CDR1 and CDR2 are SGHTA and FQGNSA. This CDR3 comprises 19 residues. V was pared by 1 base and J by 0 bases, with 9 bases of the junction left unmatched. The CDR3, as DNA: TGTGCCAGCAGCTTAGGAATCACACTAGCGGGAGGGAGCTCCTACGAGCAGTACTTC. It is translated as CASSLGITLAGGSSYEQYF.

This clonotype was recorded at least ten times. This chain links TRBV20-1 with TRBJ2-3; D might be TRBD1 (6 bases). Trimming took 2 bases from V and 5 from J, leaving 11 bases between them. CDR3 length: 13 amino acids. Per the germline V gene, CDR1 is DFQATT and CDR2 is SNEGSKA (reference sequence). The CDR3 bases are TGCAGTGCTAGAAGGGGGAGCGGAGATACGCAGTATTTT. This translates into CSARRGSGDTQYF.

This chain connects TRBV6-1 to TRBJ2-1, with 9 bases lining up with TRBD2. Germline CDR1 and CDR2: MNHNS and SASEGT. With 4 bases clipped from V and 6 bases from J, the junction kept 4 bases outside the gene matches. The CDR3 spans 14 residues. The chain's CDR3 is CASSGAGGVNEQFF. DNA for the CDR3: TGTGCCAGCAGTGGAGCGGGGGGAGTCAATGAGCAGTTCTTC.

The V gene is TRBV4-3, the J gene TRBJ2-1; 9 bases are shared with TRBD2. Germline assignment: CDR1 LGHNA and CDR2 YSLEER. The CDR3 runs 18 residues. After removal of 0 bases from V and 4 bases from J, the junction contained 10 bases not matched to a gene. CDR3 nucleotide sequence: TGCGCCAGCAGCCAAGATTTTGTAGCGGGAGATTCTTACAATGAGCAGTTCTTC. It is translated as CASSQDFVAGDSYNEQFF.

This clonotype has a handful of counts. V usage is TRBV7-9 and J usage is TRBJ2-5; D remains unclear. Trimming removed 4 bases at V and 4 bases at J, with 7 bases between. The CDR3 consists of 12 residues. Per the germline V gene, CDR1 is SEHNR and CDR2 is FQNEAQ (reference sequence). CDR3: CASSSLRETQYF. The DNA of the CDR3 is TGTGCCAGCAGCTCCTTACGAGAGACCCAGTACTTC.

This clonotype appeared many times. The V gene is TRBV20-1, the J gene TRBJ2-5; TRBD2 aligns across 9 bases. Germline assignment: CDR1 DFQATT and CDR2 SNEGSKA (reference sequence). The V gene end was trimmed by 5 bases and the J gene end by 7 bases; junction bases not matched to a gene: 11. This CDR3 is built from 14 residues. The CDR3 region has the DNA TGCAGTGCTTACCTAGCGGGGAGCGCCGTGACCCAGTACTTC. It specifies CSAYLAGSAVTQYF.

This clonotype showed up just a few times. This chain connects TRBV6-6 to TRBJ1-1; D is possibly TRBD1 (6 bases). The CDR3 is made up of 18 amino acids. Trimming stripped 0 bases from V and 0 bases from J, with 17 bases between. Germline V gene sequence: CDR1 MNHNY, CDR2 SVGAGI (reference sequence). The CDR3 sequence is CASSYSLFQGRMNTEAFF. Here the CDR3 DNA reads TGTGCCAGCAGTTACTCGCTTTTCCAGGGGCGTATGAACACTGAAGCTTTCTTT.

This clonotype was recorded at least ten times. V is TRBV18 and J is TRBJ2-1, with TRBD2 identical over 11 bases. V shed 6 bases, J shed 8 bases, and the junction held 9 bases outside the gene matches. Germline CDR1 is KGHSH and CDR2 is LQKENI. The CDR3 extends over 15 amino acids. CDR3: CASSTTSGSMDEQFF. CDR3 DNA sequence: TGTGCCAGCTCGACCACTAGCGGGAGTATGGATGAGCAGTTCTTC.

This chain uses TRBV20-1 with TRBJ2-2; possible D gene TRBD1, 6 bases. The CDR3 runs 14 residues. Trimming cost V 6 bases and J 0 bases, with 11 bases left between them. Germline-derived CDR1 and CDR2 are DFQATT and SNEGSKA (reference sequence). The CDR3 region is CSAPQGANTGELFF. The CDR3 nucleotides read TGCAGTGCGCCACAGGGAGCGAACACCGGGGAGCTGTTTTTT.

This clonotype was seen only a few times. This sequence joins TRBV11-2 and TRBJ2-2; D may match TRBD1 or TRBD2 (5 bases each). The CDR3 is 20 amino acids. The germline V gene has CDR1 SGHAT and CDR2 FQNNGV. Trimming shortened V by 5 bases and J by 7 bases, and 32 bases separated the two germline ends. Here the CDR3 reads CASSRGSAGTTALMSGELFF. CDR3 bases: TGTGCCAGCAGCCGGGGTAGTGCCGGGACCACCGCCCTCATGAGCGGGGAGCTGTTTTTT.

V is TRBV19 and J is TRBJ1-6; TRBD1 aligns across 8 bases. There are 15 residues in the CDR3. The V and J ends lost 3 bases and 9 bases, in that order; junction bases with no gene match: 7. CDR1 and CDR2 (germline): LNHDA, SQIVND (reference sequence). Written as DNA, the CDR3 is TGTGCCAGTAGTATTGAGGCCAGGGGGCTTTCACCCCTCCACTTT. This codes for CASSIEARGLSPLHF.

This clonotype was seen more than once but under ten times. The chain joins TRBV12-3 or TRBV12-4 to TRBJ2-3; 11 bases fit TRBD2. This CDR3 is built from 15 residues. V gave up 5 bases and J gave up 9 bases; unmatched junction bases: 10. This CDR3 reads CASSPRGSGRATQYF. CDR3 nucleotides: TGTGCCAGCAGTCCGAGGGGTAGCGGGAGGGCCACGCAGTATTTT.

Note on this clonotype: One end of the junction varies from germline; a read error may be responsible. DNA of the CDR3: TGCGCCAGCACCGCGGGGGGTGGCCCGCCTGATGCTTTCTTT. Translated: CASTAGGGPPDAFF. The chain couples TRBV5-1 to TRBJ1-1, with D perhaps matching TRBD1 (5 bases). CDR3 length: 14 residues. Germline V gives CDR1 SGHRS, CDR2 YFSETQ.

V gene TRBV6-1 combines with J gene TRBJ1-2; D gene ambiguous. V was trimmed by 1 base and J by 5 bases, leaving 14 bases between them. From germline, CDR1 is MNHNS and CDR2 SASEGT. The CDR3 is made up of 15 amino acids. The DNA for the CDR3 is TGTGCCAGCAGTGAAGGAGCCGGGCCCTCATATGGCTACACCTTC. Translated, it gives CASSEGAGPSYGYTF.

This clonotype was detected many times. The chain has TRBV7-2 and TRBJ2-5; the match to TRBD2 covers 8 bases. V shed 5 bases, J shed 4 bases, and the junction held 12 bases outside the gene matches. The germline CDR1 and CDR2 sequences are SGHTA and FQGNSA. The CDR3 has 16 residues. CDR3 nucleotides: TGTGCCAGCAGCACCTTTGGACTAGCTTCCAGAGAGACCCAGTACTTC. Amino acid sequence: CASSTFGLASRETQYF.

Many counts were recorded for this clonotype. This chain links TRBV20-1 with TRBJ1-1; 7 bases line up with TRBD1. The CDR3 covers 12 residues. J gave up 8 bases and V 7 bases, and 10 bases lay outside the gene matches. Germline CDR1 and CDR2: DFQATT and SNEGSKA (reference sequence). Written as DNA, the CDR3 is TGCAGTGTTCCGTCCGGGACAGCAGAAGCTTTCTTT. It codes for CSVPSGTAEAFF.

At least ten counts were recorded for this clonotype. The CDR3 region is CASILGDEQYF. The DNA for the CDR3 is TGTGCCAGCATCTTGGGGGACGAGCAGTACTTC. This chain connects TRBV28 to TRBJ2-7, with D perhaps given as TRBD1 or TRBD2 (5 bases each). This CDR3 has 11 residues. Trimming removed 7 bases at V and 5 bases at J, with 9 bases between. Germline values: CDR1 MDHEN, CDR2 SYDVKM.

This clonotype was observed a handful of times. The chain is built from TRBV19 and TRBJ1-2; D uncertain. Per the germline V gene, CDR1 is LNHDA and CDR2 is SQIVND (reference sequence). V shed 5 bases and J shed 2 bases, with 9 bases lying between them. The CDR3 has 13 residues. The CDR3: CASSDGGNYGYTF. The CDR3 nucleotides read TGTGCCAGTAGTGATGGAGGGAACTATGGCTACACCTTC. Filled out from reference TRBV19 and TRBJ1-2, the complete variable domain reads DGGITQSPKYLFRKEGQNVTLSCEQNLNHDAMYWYRQDPGQGLRLIYYSQIVNDFQKGDIAEGYSVSREKKESFPLTVTSAQKNPTAFYLCASSDGGNYGYTFGSGTRLTVV.

This clonotype was seen just once. The chain couples TRBV11-1 to TRBJ2-1; 12 nucleotides line up with TRBD2. From germline, CDR1 is SGHAT and CDR2 FQDESV (reference sequence). This CDR3 is built from 16 residues. V dropped 5 bases and J dropped 0; count of bases not matched to a gene: 2. The CDR3 reads CASSRTSGVSYNEQFF. In DNA form, the CDR3 reads TGTGCCAGCAGCCGGACTAGCGGGGTCTCCTACAATGAGCAGTTCTTC.

The chain recombines TRBV27 with TRBJ2-1; maybe TRBD1 (5 bases). The CDR3 runs to 13 residues. Trimming pared 6 bases from V and 3 bases from J, leaving 9 bases between. Germline V gene lookup returns CDR1 MNHEY and CDR2 SMNVEV (reference sequence). The CDR3 nucleotides are TGTGCCAGCAGACCACAGGTCTACAATGAGCAGTTCTTC. Translation: CASRPQVYNEQFF.

V and J are TRBV18 and TRBJ1-4, with no clear D. The CDR3 runs 14 residues. Germline V gives CDR1 KGHSH, CDR2 LQKENI. Trimming removed 2 bases from V and 6 bases from J, with 10 bases in between. CDR3 DNA sequence: TGTGCCAGCTCACCAGGGGTATCTGATGAAAAACTGTTTTTT. It is translated as CASSPGVSDEKLFF.

The chain uses TRBV6-1 and TRBJ1-1; D remains unclear. The germline CDR1 and CDR2 sequences are MNHNS and SASEGT. The CDR3 has 13 amino acids. Trimming left V 7 bases short and J 1 base short, with 10 bases between. The CDR3 nucleotides are TGTGCCAGCATCCAACACTGGAACACTGAAGCTTTCTTT. It yields the protein CASIQHWNTEAFF.

This clonotype was found a few times. The J gene is TRBJ1-2, the V gene TRBV19; TRBD1 is a possible D gene (5 bases). The CDR3 sequence is 13 residues long. The germline V gene has CDR1 LNHDA and CDR2 SQIVND (reference sequence). The V gene lost 7 bases and the J gene lost 7 bases, with 16 bases spanning the gap. CDR3 sequence reads: CASMTDWGSGYTF. In DNA, the CDR3 is TGTGCCAGTATGACGGACTGGGGGTCTGGCTACACCTTC. The entire variable domain, with the rest obtained from reference TRBV19 and TRBJ1-2, is as follows: DGGITQSPKYLFRKEGQNVTLSCEQNLNHDAMYWYRQDPGQGLRLIYYSQIVNDFQKGDIAEGYSVSREKKESFPLTVTSAQKNPTAFYLCASMTDWGSGYTFGSGTRLTVV.